This paragraph reports one T cell receptor beta chain. The sample originates from a study of T cell responses to AZD1222 COVID-19 vaccine. Repertoires were generated with immunoSEQ multiplex PCR, while TCRdb's copy carries only in-frame clones and drops some. The sample lists some 150,000 clones; over 75% were seen once. The V and J ends lost 3 bases and 3 bases respectively, with 11 bases between them. The germline CDR1 and CDR2 sequences are LNHNV and YYDKDF (reference sequence). CDR3 length: 14 residues. The sequences come from peripheral blood, collected on day 0 of AZD1222 vaccination. The source of this sequence is an adult in good health. The chain is built from TRBV15 and TRBJ1-2; maybe TRBD1 (5 bases). CDR3 bases: TGTGCCACCAGCAGCCCAGGGACGGACTATGGCTACACCTTC. Translating gives CATSSPGTDYGYTF.